These T cell receptor beta chains were read from a single sample in a study of blood T cell repertoires in COVID-19. Measured with immunoSEQ multiplex PCR; TCRdb has only the in-frame clones, and not every one. Of more than 200,000 clones in the sample, about nine tenths were seen once. The specimen was peripheral blood. All receptors derive from a woman aged 50 to 60 with acute or convalescent COVID-19. CDR3s include the opening cysteine and the closing phenylalanine or tryptophan. D genes are given only for firm matches. Clone size is given for some rows only: seen once, a few or many times, or a class if the clone is expanded.

d_call,v_call,j_call,clone_size,cdr3_nt,cdr3_aa
TRBD2,TRBV7-2,TRBJ2-7,.,TGTGCCAGCACCCACCGACGGGAGGCCTACGAGCAGTACTTC,CASTHRREAYEQYF
.,TRBV15,TRBJ1-1,.,TGTGCCACCAGCGCCTATCAGAACACTGAAGCTTTCTTT,CATSAYQNTEAFF
.,TRBV7-9,TRBJ1-1,.,TGTGCCAGCAGCTTAGCCTCCCCCACGGTCGGGGGGGCTTTCTTT,CASSLASPTVGGAFF
TRBD1,TRBV24-1,TRBJ1-1,.,TGTGCCACCAGTGATTCTCATCAGGGGGAGGCTTTCTTT,CATSDSHQGEAFF
.,TRBV18,TRBJ2-5,.,TGTGCCAGCTCACCAGCTCGAGGACACGAGACCCAGTACTTC,CASSPARGHETQYF
TRBD1,TRBV3-1/TRBV3-2,TRBJ2-2,.,TGTGCCAGCACCCTCAGGGGGTCGAACACCGGGGAGCTGTTTTTT,CASTLRGSNTGELFF
TRBD2,TRBV18,TRBJ2-5,.,TGTGCCAGCTCACCAGGCTTGACAGCGGGGGAGACCCAGTACTTC,CASSPGLTAGETQYF
TRBD1,TRBV6-6,TRBJ1-5,.,TGTGCCAGCAGTTACGCAGGGGGAGATCAGCCCCAGCATTTT,CASSYAGGDQPQHF
.,TRBV19,TRBJ1-2,few,TGTGCCAGTAGTATTGGGCGCCCAGGTGACTATGGCTACACCTTC,CASSIGRPGDYGYTF
TRBD1,TRBV5-6,TRBJ1-6,few,TGTGCCAGCAGCTGGACAGGGGGAAGGGATTCACCCCTCCACTTT,CASSWTGGRDSPLHF
TRBD1,TRBV5-4,TRBJ1-1,.,TGTGCCAGCAGCCCCGGACAGGGATTGGAAGCTTTCTTT,CASSPGQGLEAFF
.,TRBV6-2/TRBV6-3,TRBJ2-5,.,TGTGCCAGCAGTTACACAGTTTACCAAGAGACCCAGTACTTC,CASSYTVYQETQYF
.,TRBV9,TRBJ1-2,.,TGTGCCAGCAGCGTAGCTGCCTTAGAACAGGGAGAACAAGTGGGTGGCTACACCTTC,CASSVAALEQGEQVGGYTF
.,TRBV6-5,TRBJ2-7,.,TGTGCCAGCAGTTACTCGTCGGGCTCCTACGAGCAGTACTTC,CASSYSSGSYEQYF
TRBD1,TRBV30,TRBJ1-4,.,TGTGCCTGGAGTGTACAGCCAGGGGGAAAACTGTTTTTT,CAWSVQPGGKLFF
.,TRBV25-1,TRBJ2-2,.,TGTGCCAGCAGTGCCAACCCGGGGGTCACCGGGGAGCTGTTTTTT,CASSANPGVTGELFF
.,TRBV3-1/TRBV3-2,TRBJ2-2,.,TGTGCCAGCAGCTCGCGCCCCTCCGGGGAGCTGTTTTTT,CASSSRPSGELFF
.,TRBV2,TRBJ1-6,.,TGTGCCAGCAGTGAATGGGGCCGAAGCTCCTATAATTCACCCCTCCACTTT,CASSEWGRSSYNSPLHF
TRBD1,TRBV6-5,TRBJ1-6,.,TGTGCCAGCACTCCAAGAGGACAGGAGGATTCACCCCTCCACTTT,CASTPRGQEDSPLHF
TRBD2,TRBV10-3,TRBJ2-7,.,TGTGCCATCAGTGAAGGGGAGCGGGGGCCCTGGGAGCAGTACTTC,CAISEGERGPWEQYF
.,TRBV27,TRBJ1-6,few,TGTGCCAGCAGGGAGGGTCCATCGGGTTCACCCCTCCACTTT,CASREGPSGSPLHF
.,TRBV6-5,TRBJ1-1,.,TGTGCCAGCAGTCCGGACAAAAGGAGTGAAGCTTTCTTT,CASSPDKRSEAFF
TRBD1,TRBV2,TRBJ1-3,.,TGTGCCAGCAGGGTAGGACAGGTGTATGGAAACACCATATATTTT,CASRVGQVYGNTIYF
.,TRBV4-3,TRBJ1-6,.,TGCGCCAGCAGCCAAGGACCCACAGGGAGCTCCTATAATTCACCCCTCCACTTT,CASSQGPTGSSYNSPLHF
.,TRBV5-1,TRBJ1-2,.,TGCGCCAGCAGCTTCAGCAGGGCGCAATCCTATGGCTACACCTTC,CASSFSRAQSYGYTF
.,TRBV3-1/TRBV3-2,TRBJ2-7,few,TGTGCCAGCAGCCATGGGGGCCCCTACGAGCAGTACTTC,CASSHGGPYEQYF
.,TRBV30,TRBJ2-3,.,TGTGCCTGGAGTGCAGGGATTTCTGGAGATACGCAGTATTTT,CAWSAGISGDTQYF
.,TRBV4-3,TRBJ1-2,.,TGCGCCAGCAGCCAAGAGGGGGCCAACTATGGCTACACCTTC,CASSQEGANYGYTF
.,TRBV7-9,TRBJ1-6,.,TGTGCCAGCAGCTTTGGGAGGGGTGGGAATTCACCCCTCCACTTT,CASSFGRGGNSPLHF
TRBD2,TRBV10-3,TRBJ2-5,.,TGTGCCATCAGTGATGGGGGGGGAGGCCAAGAGACCCAGTACTTC,CAISDGGGGQETQYF
.,TRBV19,TRBJ1-1,.,TGTGCCAGTAGTATATATCGGAACACTGAAGCTTTCTTT,CASSIYRNTEAFF
.,TRBV4-1,TRBJ2-3,.,TGCGCCAGCAGCCAGGCCAGCACAGATACGCAGTATTTT,CASSQASTDTQYF
TRBD2,TRBV27,TRBJ2-1,once,TGTGCCAGCAGTTCCCCGGGACTAGCTGTATACAATGAGCAGTTCTTC,CASSSPGLAVYNEQFF
.,TRBV5-1,TRBJ2-1,.,TGCGCCAGCACCTTGGGGTCGGGAGTTGGCGATGAGCAGTTCTTC,CASTLGSGVGDEQFF
.,TRBV9,TRBJ1-2,once,TGTGCCAGCAGCGTAGGTGGGGGCAGTGGCTACACCTTC,CASSVGGGSGYTF
.,TRBV3-1/TRBV3-2,TRBJ2-2,.,TGTGCCAGCGAATCCGACGGGAGATTCACCGGGGAGCTGTTTTTT,CASESDGRFTGELFF
.,TRBV24-1,TRBJ1-2,.,TGTGCCACCAGTGATTTGCCCCTAAATACAGGGACTAACTATGGCTACACCTTC,CATSDLPLNTGTNYGYTF
TRBD2,TRBV19,TRBJ2-5,few,TGTGCCAGTACCTACGGTAGCGGGAGTCGGGAGACCCAGTACTTC,CASTYGSGSRETQYF
.,TRBV7-9,TRBJ2-1,.,TGTGCCAGCAGCTTAGGACAGATTATCTCAAGTGAGCAGTTCTTC,CASSLGQIISSEQFF
.,TRBV9,TRBJ2-7,once,TGTGCCAGCAGCGTAGGACTTCGGGACCGGGGGTTGGAGCAGTACTTC,CASSVGLRDRGLEQYF
.,TRBV29-1,TRBJ2-1,.,TGCAGCGAGCACCTAGCTTTTGGAGATGAGCAGTTCTTC,CSEHLAFGDEQFF
.,TRBV30,TRBJ1-1,.,TGTGCCTGGACCTCACAGGGATACGACACTGAAGCTTTCTTT,CAWTSQGYDTEAFF
TRBD1,TRBV2,TRBJ1-1,.,TGTGCCACGGGGGGCAGGGGGCCTTTGGGCACTGAAGCTTTCTTT,CATGGRGPLGTEAFF
.,TRBV5-6,TRBJ1-2,.,TGTGCCAGCAGCTTGGACAGGGACTATGGCTACACCTTC,CASSLDRDYGYTF
TRBD1,TRBV7-9,TRBJ2-7,.,TGTGCCAGCAGCCGACAGGGTCACGAGCAGTACTTC,CASSRQGHEQYF
TRBD2,TRBV9,TRBJ2-1,.,TGTGCCAGCAGCCCGCCGGGACTAGGAACCCCCTACAATGAGCAGTTCTTC,CASSPPGLGTPYNEQFF
.,TRBV12-3/TRBV12-4,TRBJ2-3,.,TGTGCCAGCAGCCTCACAGATACGCAGTATTTT,CASSLTDTQYF
TRBD2,TRBV30,TRBJ2-1,.,TGTGCCGGGACTAGCGGCTACAATGAGCAGTTCTTC,CAGTSGYNEQFF
TRBD2,TRBV20-1,TRBJ2-1,.,TGCAGTGCTAGTCCACTAGCGGGACACTATGAGCAGTTCTTC,CSASPLAGHYEQFF
.,TRBV5-1,TRBJ2-5,once,TGCGCCAGCAGCTTGTCGGTTGGAACAGTACAAGAGACCCAGTACTTC,CASSLSVGTVQETQYF
TRBD1,TRBV6-5,TRBJ1-2,.,TGTGCTGTCAAACGAAACCAGGGACAGGACTATGGCTACACCTTC,CAVKRNQGQDYGYTF
.,TRBV9,TRBJ2-1,.,TGTGCCAGCAGCGCCCTTAGCGGAGGCTCCTACAATGAGCAGTTCTTC,CASSALSGGSYNEQFF